This entry lists 5 T cell receptor beta chains sequenced from one sample in a study of blood T cell repertoires in COVID-19. Profiled with immunoSEQ multiplex PCR; TCRdb holds only in-frame clones, not every one. The sample holds hundreds of thousands of clones, more than 80% seen once. The material sequenced was PBMCs or T cells enriched from blood (not recorded which). These receptors all come from a man aged 30 to 45 who had recovered from COVID-19.

The chain employs TRBV28 and TRBJ2-7; D not certain. CDR3 size: 14 residues. Germline V gene lookup returns CDR1 MDHEN and CDR2 SYDVKM. V was clipped by 6 bases and J by 3 bases, with 15 bases between them. The CDR3 spells CASRPTKELYEQYF. The CDR3 nucleotides are TGTGCCAGCAGACCCACTAAAGAACTCTACGAGCAGTACTTC.

This rearrangement joins TRBV28 to TRBJ1-1; 8 nucleotides align to TRBD1. J lost 4 bases, V lost 4 bases, and 2 bases had no gene match. There are 13 residues in the CDR3. From germline, CDR1 is MDHEN and CDR2 SYDVKM. The CDR3 nucleotides read TGTGCCAGCAGTTCAACAGGGGGCACTGAAGCTTTCTTT. The encoded protein is CASSSTGGTEAFF.

The rearrangement uses TRBV19 and TRBJ1-2; 11 nucleotides align to TRBD1. Trimming took 2 bases from V and 4 from J; bases not matched to a gene: 6. The CDR3 runs to 16 residues. Germline values: CDR1 LNHDA, CDR2 SQIVND (reference sequence). The CDR3 loop reads CASSIPDRGLAYGYTF. The CDR3 DNA sequence: TGTGCCAGTAGTATACCGGACAGGGGGCTTGCCTATGGCTACACCTTC.

A few counts support this clone. The genes are TRBV28 and TRBJ1-4, with unresolved D. CDR3 length equals 14 residues. Trimming cost V 5 bases and J 6 bases, with 13 bases left between them. The germline V gene encodes CDR1 MDHEN and CDR2 SYDVKM. The chain's CDR3 is CASSISGSDEKLFF. CDR3 DNA: TGTGCCAGCAGTATATCAGGATCGGATGAAAAACTGTTTTTT.

The chain couples TRBV7-6 to TRBJ1-1; 9 bases agree with TRBD1. In germline, CDR1 is SGHVS, CDR2 FNYEAQ. J gave up 6 bases and V 4 bases, and 3 bases lay outside the gene matches. This CDR3 is built from 13 residues. CDR3: CASSWRQGAEAFF. CDR3 coding DNA: TGTGCCAGCAGCTGGAGACAGGGGGCTGAAGCTTTCTTT. Based on the CDR3 plus reference TRBV7-6 and TRBJ1-1, the full variable domain is GAGVSQSPRYKVTKRGQDVALRCDPISGHVSLYWYRQALGQGPEFLTYFNYEAQQDKSGLPNDRFSAERPEGSISTLTIQRTEQRDSAMYRCASSWRQGAEAFFGQGTRLTVV.